This T cell receptor (beta chain) was recovered during a study of PD-L1 blockade in urothelial cancer. Background on the study: Blood samples contained a median 141,255 T cells.

Assay used: immunoSEQ multiplex PCR; TCRdb lists only in-frame clones, some missing. Of around 100,000 clones listed, approximately 85% were seen once; the top ten hold approximately 2.4%. This CDR3 comprises 13 residues. From germline, CDR1 is MDHEN and CDR2 SYDVKM. Trimming left V 11 bases short and J 4 bases short, with 17 bases between. The origin of this receptor is a man aged 45-65 years with urothelial cancer. The genes are TRBV28 and TRBJ2-5; possibly TRBD1 for D (5 bases). The sample here was PBMCs, taken around atezolizumab (anti-PD-L1) treatment. CDR3 amino acids: CAWSQALGETQYF. The CDR3 DNA reads TGTGCCTGGTCACAGGCCTTGGGAGAGACCCAGTACTTC. Supplemented by reference TRBV28 and TRBJ2-5, the full variable domain reads DVKVTQSSRYLVKRTGEKVFLECVQDMDHENMFWYRQDPGLGLRLIYFSYDVKMKEKGDIPEGYSVSREKKERFSLILESASTNQTSMYLCAWSQALGETQYFGPGTRLLVL.